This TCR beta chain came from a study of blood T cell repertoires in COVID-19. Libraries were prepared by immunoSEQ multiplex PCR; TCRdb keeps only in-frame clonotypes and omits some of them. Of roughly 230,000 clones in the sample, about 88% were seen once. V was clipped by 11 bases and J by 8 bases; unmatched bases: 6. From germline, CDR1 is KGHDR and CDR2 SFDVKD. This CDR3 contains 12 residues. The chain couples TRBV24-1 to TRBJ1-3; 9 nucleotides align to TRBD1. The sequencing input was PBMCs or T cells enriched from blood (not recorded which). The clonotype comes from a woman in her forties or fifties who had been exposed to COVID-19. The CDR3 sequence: CARDRGTDTIYF. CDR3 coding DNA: TGTGCCAGAGACAGGGGGACGGACACCATATATTTT.